The clone carrying this T cell receptor (beta chain) was picked up a small number of times. What it binds is unknown. This CDR3 region has 14 residues. Germline CDR1 is MNHEY and CDR2 is SVGAGI. V was shortened by 2 bases and J by 3 bases, with 11 bases between the two germline ends. Both 60 Vbeta primers and 13 Jbeta primers went into the PCR. The data were produced by immunoSEQ multiplex PCR, yet TCRdb's version contains in-frame clones alone and is incomplete. The top ten hold around 14% of the sample, which has 150,000 to 200,000 clones, around three quarters seen once. The data derive from a study of cytomegalovirus exposure and HLA in healthy donors. Overall study results and limits: In a later analysis, specific HLA alleles were associated with approximately 17,000 TCR beta sequences at a 0.05 false discovery rate.

The donors comprised healthy bone marrow donors. The sequence came from a woman younger than 45 in good health and CMV-seropositive. The sequenced material came from PBMCs. The chain couples TRBV6-5 to TRBJ2-7, with D perhaps TRBD2 (6 bases). This chain's CDR3 is CASSYGGLGYEQYF. Here the CDR3 DNA reads TGTGCCAGCAGTTACGGAGGGCTAGGCTACGAGCAGTACTTC.